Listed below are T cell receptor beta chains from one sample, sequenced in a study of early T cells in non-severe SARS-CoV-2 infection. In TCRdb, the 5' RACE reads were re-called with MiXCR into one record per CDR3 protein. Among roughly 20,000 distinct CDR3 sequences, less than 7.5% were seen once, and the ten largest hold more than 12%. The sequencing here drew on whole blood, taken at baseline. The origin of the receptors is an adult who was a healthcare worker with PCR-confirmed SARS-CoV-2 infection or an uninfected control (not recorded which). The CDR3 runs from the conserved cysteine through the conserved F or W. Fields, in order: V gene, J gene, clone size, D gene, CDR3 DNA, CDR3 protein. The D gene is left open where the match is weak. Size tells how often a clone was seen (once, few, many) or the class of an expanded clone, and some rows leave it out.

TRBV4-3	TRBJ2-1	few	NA	TGCGCCAGCAGCCCGGACAGGGAGGGTAAGCAGTTCTTC	CASSPDREGKQFF
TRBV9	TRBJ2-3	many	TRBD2	TGTGCCAGCAGCGTAGTTGCGGGGGAGGGAGATACGCAGTATTTT	CASSVVAGEGDTQYF
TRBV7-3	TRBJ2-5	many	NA	TGTGCCAGCAGCTTAGTCGGGCAGGTTCAAGAGACCCAGTACTTC	CASSLVGQVQETQYF
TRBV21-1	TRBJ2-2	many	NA	TGTGCCAGCAGACTGGTTCGAGGGTCCGGGGAGCTGTTTTTT	CASRLVRGSGELFF
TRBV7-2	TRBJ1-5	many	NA	TGTGCCAGCAGCTTAAGCCCAAATCAGCCCCAGCATTTT	CASSLSPNQPQHF
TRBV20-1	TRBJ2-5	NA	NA	TGCAGTGCTAGAGTTACCTACCCCGGTGGGGAGACCCAGTACTTC	CSARVTYPGGETQYF
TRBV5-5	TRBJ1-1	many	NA	TGTGCCAGCAGACCGACAGTTATTAACACTGAAGCTTTCTTT	CASRPTVINTEAFF
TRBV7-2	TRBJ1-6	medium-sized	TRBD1	TGTGCCAGCAGCCCTCAACGACAGGGGAATTCACCCCTCCACTTT	CASSPQRQGNSPLHF
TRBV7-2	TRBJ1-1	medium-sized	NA	TGTGCCAGCCTCCTGCGGGGCGGCACTGAAGCTTTCTTT	CASLLRGGTEAFF
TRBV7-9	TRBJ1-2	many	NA	TGTGCCAGCAGCTTAGCGGCAGGGCTCTATGGCTACACCTTC	CASSLAAGLYGYTF
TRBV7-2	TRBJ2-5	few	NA	TGTGCCAGCAGCTTAGGATGGGCAGTCCGGGAGACCCAGTACTTC	CASSLGWAVRETQYF
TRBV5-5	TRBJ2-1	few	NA	TGTGCCAGCAGCCACCAGGACAGCCTATACAATGAGCAGTTCTTC	CASSHQDSLYNEQFF
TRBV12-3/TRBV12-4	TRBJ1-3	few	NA	TGTGCCAGCAGCACAGGCTCTGGAAACACCATATATTTT	CASSTGSGNTIYF
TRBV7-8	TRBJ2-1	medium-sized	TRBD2	TGTGCCAGCAGCTTAGAGTTTGGGACTAGCGACGGTGAGCAGTTCTTC	CASSLEFGTSDGEQFF
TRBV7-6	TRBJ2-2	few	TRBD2	TGTGCCAGCAGCCCATGGGAGGGATCGACCGGGGAGCTGTTTTTT	CASSPWEGSTGELFF
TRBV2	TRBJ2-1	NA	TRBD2	TGTGCCAGCATGGCCGGACTAGCGAATAACAATGAGCAGTTCTTC	CASMAGLANNNEQFF
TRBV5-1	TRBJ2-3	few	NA	TGCGCCAGCAGCCGGGACGGATTCTTAGATACGCAGTATTTT	CASSRDGFLDTQYF
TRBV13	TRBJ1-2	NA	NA	TGTGCCAGCAGCTCCGACGGATCCTATGGCTACACCTTC	CASSSDGSYGYTF
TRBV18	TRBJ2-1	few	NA	TGTGCCAGCTCACCCGGAGTGAGCACTGAGCAGTTCTTC	CASSPGVSTEQFF
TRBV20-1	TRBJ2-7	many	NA	TGCAGTGGGAAGGGGCACCTCCAAACCTACGAGCAGTACTTC	CSGKGHLQTYEQYF
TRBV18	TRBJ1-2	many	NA	TGTGCCAGCTCACCACTTGGGACTGGCTACACCTTC	CASSPLGTGYTF
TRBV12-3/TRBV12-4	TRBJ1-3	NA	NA	TGTGCCAGCAGTTGGGACACCATATATTTT	CASSWDTIYF
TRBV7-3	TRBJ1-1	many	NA	TGTGCCAGCAGCCCTGGGGGACGGCCGAACACTGAAGCTTTCTTT	CASSPGGRPNTEAFF
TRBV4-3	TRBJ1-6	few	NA	TGCGCCAGCAGCCCCGCAGCATTGAATTCACCCCTCCACTTT	CASSPAALNSPLHF
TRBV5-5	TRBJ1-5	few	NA	TGTGCCAGCAGCTTCCTCTTGGGGCCCTACAATCAGCCCCAGCATTTT	CASSFLLGPYNQPQHF
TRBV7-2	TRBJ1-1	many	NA	TGTGCCAGCAGCTTAGTGGGAGGGAACACTGAAGCTTTCTTT	CASSLVGGNTEAFF
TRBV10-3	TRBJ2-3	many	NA	TGTGCCATCGGAGGCAACCAAGATACGCAGTATTTT	CAIGGNQDTQYF